These T cell receptor beta chains were read from a single sample in a study of PD-1 blockade in mismatch repair-deficient tumors. Profiling relied on immunoSEQ multiplex PCR, and the TCRdb table lists in-frame clones only, not all of them. The sample contains approximately 23,000 clones, roughly 83% of which appear only once. The specimen was PBMCs, collected before pembrolizumab treatment. All receptors come from an adult with mismatch repair-deficient cancer. Both conserved end residues are part of each CDR3. A D gene is named only where the DNA matches it firmly. Clone size appears in some rows only: once, few, many, or a class for an expanded clone.

V	D	size	J	DNA	CDR3
TRBV7-2	.	.	TRBJ2-2	TGTGCCAGCAGCTTAGGACCAATTGCTAGCACCGGGGAGCTGTTTTTT	CASSLGPIASTGELFF
TRBV14	.	few	TRBJ2-7	TGTGCCAGCAGCCGCCTAGGGCGGGCCTACGAGCAGTACTTC	CASSRLGRAYEQYF
TRBV27	.	.	TRBJ2-4	TGTGCCAGCTCGGACTTAGGAGCCAAAAACATTCAGTACTTC	CASSDLGAKNIQYF
TRBV29-1	TRBD1	few	TRBJ2-7	TGCAGCGTTGCTCGGGACAGGGGCGACGAGCAGTACTTC	CSVARDRGDEQYF
TRBV2	.	.	TRBJ2-1	TGTGCCAGCGATCTCGAGAGACTCTCCTACAATGAGCAGTTCTTC	CASDLERLSYNEQFF
TRBV5-1	.	.	TRBJ1-5	TGCGCCAGCAGCTTGGTGGAGGGAGATAGGCCCCAGCATTTT	CASSLVEGDRPQHF
TRBV4-2	TRBD1	.	TRBJ2-2	TGTGCCAGCAGCCAAGAGGGACAGATCGGAAGGGCGGTGTCCGGGGAGCTGTTTTTT	CASSQEGQIGRAVSGELFF
TRBV30	.	once	TRBJ2-1	TGTGCGGAGGGGAGGACGCCCTACAATGAGCAGTTCTTC	CAEGRTPYNEQFF
TRBV5-4	TRBD2	.	TRBJ2-7	TGTGCCAGCAGCTGGGGAGGGACTCTTTACGAGCAGTACTTC	CASSWGGTLYEQYF
TRBV5-1	TRBD1	.	TRBJ1-4	TGCGCCAGCAGCTTGGGAACCGGGACAGGGAACGAAAAACTGTTTTTT	CASSLGTGTGNEKLFF
TRBV5-1	TRBD1	.	TRBJ2-5	TGCGCCAGCAGCCCGGGACAGGGCCTCCAAGAGACCCAGTACTTC	CASSPGQGLQETQYF
TRBV2	.	.	TRBJ2-5	TGTGCCAGCTTATACGGGGGGACCCAGTACTTC	CASLYGGTQYF